The TCR beta chain under discussion was sequenced for a study of T-cell reconstitution after alpha-beta-depleted transplantation in children. General study findings and limits: After transplant, high TCRbeta diversity at day 60 in some patients arose from surviving recipient T cells and thymic progenitors. Newly produced T cells mostly accounted for T-cell counts and diversity one year post-transplant. Expanded graft clones, several hundred of them, were reportedly the source of alpha-beta T cells about two months after transplant.

V was clipped by 0 bases and J by 9 bases, with 15 bases between them. CDR3 size: 14 residues. Using unique molecular identifiers, the investigators prepared the TCRbeta library. TCRdb itself ran the PCR reads through MiXCR, one entry per CDR3 protein. The sample consists of about 260,000 distinct CDR3 sequences, roughly 8.2% of them appearing once. There are many counts of this clonotype. As yet, its antigen is unknown. The TCR was taken from a male patient under 18 who had a stem cell transplant for acute lymphoblastic leukemia, so the T cells may come from the graft donor. This rearrangement joins TRBV12-3 or TRBV12-4 to TRBJ2-7; D is possibly TRBD2 (5 bases). Specimen: PBMCs, mostly from graft donor cells, collected 180 days after TCRalphabeta/CD19-depleted stem cell transplant. In DNA, the CDR3 is TGTGCCAGCAGTTTAGCGGCGGGCTTCTCTTGGCAGTACTTC. Protein product: CASSLAAGFSWQYF.